This note documents a single TCR beta chain sequence. The record originates from a study of T cells in narcolepsy. The table came from immunoSEQ multiplex PCR; TCRdb's copy has only in-frame clones and leaves some out. The sample consists of about 40,000 clones, roughly 88% of them appearing once. Trimming left V 4 bases short and J 0 bases short, with 9 bases between. CDR3 size: 15 residues. Germline V gives CDR1 SNHLY, CDR2 FYNNEI. This rearrangement joins TRBV2 to TRBJ1-4; D is possibly TRBD1 (5 bases). Sample: CD45RA- memory CD4+ T cells from PBMCs. The receptor's source is a human donor with narcolepsy. CDR3 coding DNA: TGTGCCAGCAGTGTTATGGGGGCAACTAATGAAAAACTGTTTTTT. The encoded protein is CASSVMGATNEKLFF.